The 16 T cell receptor beta chains given below trace back to one sample, sequenced in a study of T-cell reconstitution after alpha-beta-depleted transplantation in children. A library of TCRbeta sequences, prepared with unique molecular identifiers, was generated. MiXCR, applied by TCRdb to the PCR reads, yields one record per CDR3 protein. The sample lists approximately 640,000 distinct CDR3 sequences, roughly 17% occurring once. The material was PBMCs from the stem cell graft donor, obtained from the stem cell graft. These receptors were collected from a human donor who donated a stem cell graft to a child with acute myeloid leukemia.

This clonotype was recorded a few times. The rearrangement links TRBV5-1 to TRBJ2-5; possibly TRBD1 for D (6 bases). Per the germline V gene, CDR1 is SGHRS and CDR2 is YFSETQ. V lost 7 bases, J lost 2 bases, and 12 bases lay in between. This CDR3 spans 13 amino acids. CDR3 nucleotide sequence: TGCGCCAGCCAACGGACAGCACAAGAGACCCAGTACTTC. Translation: CASQRTAQETQYF.

V and J are TRBV4-3 and TRBJ1-5, with D possibly TRBD1 on 5 matching bases. Germline-derived CDR1 and CDR2 are LGHNA and YSLEER. The CDR3 has 14 amino acids. V lost 0 bases and J 6 bases, leaving 9 bases between the germline ends. CDR3 loop: CASSQETVGQPQHF. CDR3 nucleotide sequence: TGCGCCAGCAGCCAAGAGACAGTCGGTCAGCCCCAGCATTTT.

The chain links TRBV10-3 to TRBJ2-3, with a tentative D call TRBD2 (6 bases). The length of the CDR3 is 14 residues. Trimming took off 6 bases at V and 1 base at J, with 11 bases between the two ends. From germline, CDR1 is ENHRY and CDR2 SYGVKD. The CDR3 loop reads CAIRWGGGTDTQYF. The CDR3 nucleotides read TGTGCCATCAGGTGGGGAGGTGGCACAGATACGCAGTATTTT.

The rearrangement links TRBV20-1 to TRBJ2-3, with D possibly being TRBD1 (6 bases). CDR1 is DFQATT, CDR2 SNEGSKA, per germline (reference sequence). Trimming cost V 5 bases and J 7 bases, with 10 bases left between them. The CDR3 runs to 11 residues. The CDR3 DNA reads as TGCAGTGCTTCAGGGGCATATACGCAGTATTTT. Translation: CSASGAYTQYF.

This clonotype showed up many times. The CDR3 DNA reads TGTGCCAGCGGGGGGGGACAGAGCTCCTACGAGCAGTACTTC. Translating gives CASGGGQSSYEQYF. The chain joins TRBV5-6 to TRBJ2-7, with D perhaps matching TRBD1 or TRBD2 (7 bases each). There are 14 residues in the CDR3. V was trimmed by 7 bases and J by 0 bases, leaving 14 bases between them. Germline CDR1 is SGHDT and CDR2 is YYEEEE.

CDR3 protein: CASSRDRSGFNEQFF. CDR3 nucleotide sequence: TGTGCCAGCAGCCGAGACAGAAGCGGTTTCAATGAGCAGTTCTTC. The genes are TRBV7-9 and TRBJ2-1; the D call may be TRBD1 or TRBD2 (5 bases each). V was pared by 5 bases and J by 6 bases, with 17 bases between. Per germline, CDR1 SEHNR and CDR2 FQNEAQ (reference sequence). CDR3 length equals 15 residues.

This clonotype was observed a few times. V and J are TRBV20-1 and TRBJ2-3, with TRBD2 matching over 11 bases. Germline values: CDR1 DFQATT, CDR2 SNEGSKA (reference sequence). V lost 7 bases and J lost 4; bases outside the gene matches: 10. The CDR3 spans 15 residues. The CDR3 here is CSVGAASGGSDTQYF. The CDR3 region has the DNA TGCAGTGTCGGGGCGGCTAGCGGGGGGTCAGATACGCAGTATTTT.

This clonotype was detected ten times or more. The CDR3 loop reads CSTERISGNTIYF. The CDR3 bases are TGCAGCACGGAGCGTATCTCTGGAAACACCATATATTTT. The chain employs TRBV29-1 and TRBJ1-3, with no clear D. The CDR3 covers 13 residues. V lost 8 bases and J lost 0, with 11 bases in between. Looked up from germline, CDR1 is SQVTM and CDR2 is ANQGSEA.

The CDR3 loop is CASSPGPGELFF. For the CDR3, the DNA is TGTGCCAGCAGCCCAGGGCCCGGGGAGCTGTTTTTT. This chain joins TRBV6-4 and TRBJ2-2; TRBD1 might be the D (5 bases). This CDR3 comprises 12 residues. CDR1 is MRHNA, CDR2 SNTAGT, per germline. Deletions cut 6 bases from V and 6 bases from J, with 8 bases between.

The chain uses TRBV7-9 and TRBJ1-1; D call uncertain. The V end was cut by 4 bases, the J end by 1 base, with 10 bases between. The CDR3 runs to 14 residues. Per the germline V gene, CDR1 is SEHNR and CDR2 is FQNEAQ (reference sequence). CDR3 DNA sequence: TGTGCCAGCAGCTCGAGAAAGGGGAACACTGAAGCTTTCTTT. Amino acids: CASSSRKGNTEAFF.

The gene calls are TRBV5-1 and TRBJ1-1, with TRBD1 matching 7 bases. The CDR3 is 15 residues long. Germline CDR1 reads SGHRS; CDR2 reads YFSETQ. J lost 7 bases, V lost 3 bases, and 12 bases had no gene match. DNA for the CDR3: TGCGCCAGCAGCTCAGGACAGGCGCCGGGTGATGAAGCTTTCTTT. Translated, it gives CASSSGQAPGDEAFF.

V and J are TRBV9 and TRBJ1-1; D gene unclear. Germline V gene sequence: CDR1 SGDLS, CDR2 YYNGEE. Trimming shortened V by 6 bases and J by 2 bases, and 14 bases separated the two germline ends. The CDR3 runs to 14 residues. CDR3 coding DNA: TGTGCCAGCACGGGGAGTGGACCTAACACTGAAGCTTTCTTT. Translating it yields CASTGSGPNTEAFF.

The chain has TRBV6-2 or TRBV6-3 and TRBJ2-1; 12 nucleotides align to TRBD2. The CDR3 contains 18 residues. The germline gives CDR1 MNHEY, CDR2 SVGEGT. V lost 0 bases to trimming and J lost 7 bases; unmatched junction nucleotides: 10. In DNA form, the CDR3 reads TGTGCCAGCAGTTACTCGGGTACTAGCGGGGGGAATATGAATGAGCAGTTCTTC. Its protein is CASSYSGTSGGNMNEQFF.

This clonotype was observed at least ten times. The V call is TRBV20-1, the J call TRBJ2-1; tentatively, D is TRBD2 (6 bases). V lost 6 bases and J 2 bases, leaving 11 bases between the germline ends. The germline V gene encodes CDR1 DFQATT and CDR2 SNEGSKA (reference sequence). The CDR3 sequence is 13 residues long. The CDR3 nucleotides are TGCAGTGCCCCGGGGGACCCCTACAATGAGCAGTTCTTC. This gives the protein CSAPGDPYNEQFF.

The chain employs TRBV20-1 and TRBJ2-2; D is uncertain. Germline V gene lookup returns CDR1 DFQATT and CDR2 SNEGSKA (reference sequence). The V end was cut by 3 bases, the J end by 1 base, with 9 bases between. This CDR3 has 14 amino acids. The CDR3 here is CSASARWNTGELFF. The CDR3 DNA reads TGCAGTGCTAGTGCACGTTGGAACACCGGGGAGCTGTTTTTT.

This clonotype was found a few times. The chain couples TRBV20-1 to TRBJ2-7; D ambiguous. V was shortened by 2 bases and J by 3 bases, with 14 bases between the two germline ends. CDR1 is DFQATT, CDR2 SNEGSKA, per germline (reference sequence). This CDR3 has 14 amino acids. Here the CDR3 reads CSARTRSVDYEQYF. The CDR3 region has the DNA TGCAGTGCTAGAACGAGGTCAGTAGACTACGAGCAGTACTTC.